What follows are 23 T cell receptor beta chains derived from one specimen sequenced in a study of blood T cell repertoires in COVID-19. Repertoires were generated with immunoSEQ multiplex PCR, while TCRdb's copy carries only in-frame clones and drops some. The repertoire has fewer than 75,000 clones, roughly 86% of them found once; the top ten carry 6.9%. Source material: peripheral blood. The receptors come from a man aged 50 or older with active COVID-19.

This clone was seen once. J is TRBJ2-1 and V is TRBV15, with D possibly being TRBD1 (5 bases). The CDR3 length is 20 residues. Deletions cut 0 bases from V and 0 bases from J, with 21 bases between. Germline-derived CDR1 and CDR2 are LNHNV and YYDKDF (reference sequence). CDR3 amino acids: CATSRDKGRVPRLSYNEQFF. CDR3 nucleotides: TGTGCCACCAGCAGAGATAAGGGCAGGGTGCCCAGACTCTCCTACAATGAGCAGTTCTTC.

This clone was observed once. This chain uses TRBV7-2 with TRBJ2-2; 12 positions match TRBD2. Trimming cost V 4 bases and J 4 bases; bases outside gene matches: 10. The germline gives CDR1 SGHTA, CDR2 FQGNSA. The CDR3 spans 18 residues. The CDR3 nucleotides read TGTGCCAGCAGCTCTTTGGCTAGCGGGGGGGCGGGCACCGGGGAGCTGTTTTTT. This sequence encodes CASSSLASGGAGTGELFF.

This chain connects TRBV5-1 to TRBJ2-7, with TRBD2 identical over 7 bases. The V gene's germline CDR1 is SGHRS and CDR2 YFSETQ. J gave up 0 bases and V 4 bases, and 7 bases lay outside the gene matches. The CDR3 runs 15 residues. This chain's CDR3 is CASSGGDFFSYEQYF. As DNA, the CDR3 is TGCGCCAGCAGCGGGGGGGACTTTTTCTCCTACGAGCAGTACTTC.

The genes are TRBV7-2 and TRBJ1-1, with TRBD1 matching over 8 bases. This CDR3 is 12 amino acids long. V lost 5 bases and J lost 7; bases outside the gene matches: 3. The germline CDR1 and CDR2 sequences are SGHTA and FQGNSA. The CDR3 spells CASSRQGLEAFF. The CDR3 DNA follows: TGTGCCAGCAGCCGACAGGGGCTTGAAGCTTTCTTT.

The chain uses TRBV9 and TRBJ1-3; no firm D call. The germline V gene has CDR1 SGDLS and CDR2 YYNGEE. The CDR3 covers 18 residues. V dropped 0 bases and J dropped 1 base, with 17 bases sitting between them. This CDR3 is CASSVDTGRERSGNTIYF. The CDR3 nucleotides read TGTGCCAGCAGCGTAGACACCGGACGGGAAAGGTCTGGAAACACCATATATTTT.

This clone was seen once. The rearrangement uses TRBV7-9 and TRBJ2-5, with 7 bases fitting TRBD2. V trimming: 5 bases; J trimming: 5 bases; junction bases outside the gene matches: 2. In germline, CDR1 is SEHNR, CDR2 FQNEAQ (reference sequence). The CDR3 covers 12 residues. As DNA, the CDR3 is TGTGCCAGCAGCGGGGGAGGGGAGACCCAGTACTTC. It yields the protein CASSGGGETQYF.

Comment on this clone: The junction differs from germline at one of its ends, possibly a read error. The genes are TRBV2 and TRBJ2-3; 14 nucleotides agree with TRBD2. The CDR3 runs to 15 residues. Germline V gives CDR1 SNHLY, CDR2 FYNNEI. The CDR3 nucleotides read TGTGCCAGCAGGGGGACTAGCGGGAGCATAGATACGCAGTATTTT. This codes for CASRGTSGSIDTQYF.

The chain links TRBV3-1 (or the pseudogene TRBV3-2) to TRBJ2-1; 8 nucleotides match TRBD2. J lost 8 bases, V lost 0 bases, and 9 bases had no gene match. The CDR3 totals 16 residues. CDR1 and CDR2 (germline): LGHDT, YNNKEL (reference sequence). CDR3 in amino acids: CASSQEASGSWDEQFF. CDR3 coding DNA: TGTGCCAGCAGCCAAGAAGCGAGCGGGAGTTGGGATGAGCAGTTCTTC.

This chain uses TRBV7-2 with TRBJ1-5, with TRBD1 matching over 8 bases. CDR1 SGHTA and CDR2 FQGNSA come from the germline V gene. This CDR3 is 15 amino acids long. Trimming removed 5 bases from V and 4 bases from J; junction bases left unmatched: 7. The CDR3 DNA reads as TGTGCCAGCAGCACAAACCGGGACAGGAATCAGCCCCAGCATTTT. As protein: CASSTNRDRNQPQHF.

This CDR3 is CASSRSGTSGSTDTQYF. CDR3 in DNA: TGTGCCAGCAGCAGGTCCGGGACTAGCGGTTCCACAGATACGCAGTATTTT. This rearrangement joins TRBV5-4 to TRBJ2-3; 11 nucleotides agree with TRBD2. Germline V gene sequence: CDR1 SGHNT, CDR2 YYREEE (reference sequence). V lost 4 bases and J lost 2; bases outside the gene matches: 9. The CDR3 has 17 residues.

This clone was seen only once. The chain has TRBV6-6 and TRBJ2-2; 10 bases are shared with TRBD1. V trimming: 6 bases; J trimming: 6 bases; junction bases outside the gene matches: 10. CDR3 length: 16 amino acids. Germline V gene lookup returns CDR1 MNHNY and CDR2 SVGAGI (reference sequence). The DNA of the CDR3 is TGTGCCAGCAGCTCCGGTCGGACAGGGGGTTCCGGGGAGCTGTTTTTT. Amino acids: CASSSGRTGGSGELFF.

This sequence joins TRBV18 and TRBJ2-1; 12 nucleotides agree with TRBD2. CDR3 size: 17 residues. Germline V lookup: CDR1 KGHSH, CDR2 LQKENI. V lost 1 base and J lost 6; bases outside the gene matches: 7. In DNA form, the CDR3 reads TGTGCCAGCTCACCACTAGTCACTAGCGGGAGGATCAATGAGCAGTTCTTC. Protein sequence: CASSPLVTSGRINEQFF. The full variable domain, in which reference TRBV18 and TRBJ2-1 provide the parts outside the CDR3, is NAGVMQNPRHLVRRRGQEARLRCSPMKGHSHVYWYRQLPEEGLKFMVYLQKENIIDESGMPKERFSAEFPKEGPSILRIQQVVRGDSAAYFCASSPLVTSGRINEQFFGPGTRLTVL.

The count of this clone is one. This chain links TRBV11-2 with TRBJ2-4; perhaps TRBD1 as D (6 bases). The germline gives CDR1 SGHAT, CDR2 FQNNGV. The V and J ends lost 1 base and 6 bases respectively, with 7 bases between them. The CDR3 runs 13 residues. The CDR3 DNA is TGTGCCAGCAGCTTAGCCAGGGGAAACATTCAGTACTTC. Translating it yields CASSLARGNIQYF.

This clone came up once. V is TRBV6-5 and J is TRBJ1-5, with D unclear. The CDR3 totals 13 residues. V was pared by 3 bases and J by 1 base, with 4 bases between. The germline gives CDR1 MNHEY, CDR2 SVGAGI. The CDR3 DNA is TGTGCCAGCAGTTATCAGAGCAATCAGCCCCAGCATTTT. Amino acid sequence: CASSYQSNQPQHF.

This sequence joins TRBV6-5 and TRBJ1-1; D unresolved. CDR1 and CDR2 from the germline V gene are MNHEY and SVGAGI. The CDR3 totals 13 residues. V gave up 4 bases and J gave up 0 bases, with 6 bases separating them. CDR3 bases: TGTGCCAGCAGTTTCGACATGAACACTGAAGCTTTCTTT. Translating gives CASSFDMNTEAFF.

Here the CDR3 DNA reads TGTGCCAGCGTTAGGACAGGTTTTCGCGAGCAGTACTTC. This translates into CASVRTGFREQYF. The chain joins TRBV2 to TRBJ2-7, with 7 bases matching TRBD1. V dropped 8 bases and J dropped 6; count of bases not matched to a gene: 10. CDR3 length: 13 amino acids. Per germline, CDR1 SNHLY and CDR2 FYNNEI.

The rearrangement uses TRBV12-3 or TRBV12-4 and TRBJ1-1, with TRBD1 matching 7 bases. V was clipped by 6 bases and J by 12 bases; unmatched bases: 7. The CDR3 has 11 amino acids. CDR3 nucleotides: TGTGCCAGCAGCCCCGGGACAGTGACTTTCTTT. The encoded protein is CASSPGTVTFF.

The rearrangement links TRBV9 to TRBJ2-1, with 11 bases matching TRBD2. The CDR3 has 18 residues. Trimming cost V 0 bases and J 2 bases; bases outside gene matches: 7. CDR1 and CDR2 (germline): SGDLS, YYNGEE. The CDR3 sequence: CASSVGVVSGGAYNEQFF. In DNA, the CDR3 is TGTGCCAGCAGCGTAGGGGTGGTTAGCGGGGGGGCCTACAATGAGCAGTTCTTC.

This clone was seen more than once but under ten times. The CDR3 sequence: CSAILGTQYF. CDR3 DNA: TGCAGTGCTATACTTGGTACGCAGTATTTT. The gene calls are TRBV20-1 and TRBJ2-3, with unresolved D. The germline gives CDR1 DFQATT, CDR2 SNEGSKA (reference sequence). The CDR3 runs to 10 residues. Trimming left V 4 bases short and J 8 bases short, with 7 bases between.

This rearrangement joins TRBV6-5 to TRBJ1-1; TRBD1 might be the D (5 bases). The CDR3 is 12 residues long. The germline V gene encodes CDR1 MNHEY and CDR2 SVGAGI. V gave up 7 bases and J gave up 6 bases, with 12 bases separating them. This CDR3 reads CASTGGGPEAFF. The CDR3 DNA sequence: TGTGCCAGCACCGGGGGAGGCCCTGAAGCTTTCTTT.

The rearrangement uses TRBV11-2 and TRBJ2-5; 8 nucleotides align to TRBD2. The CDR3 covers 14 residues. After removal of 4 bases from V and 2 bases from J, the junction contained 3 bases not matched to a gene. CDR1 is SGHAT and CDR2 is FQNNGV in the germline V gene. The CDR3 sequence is CASSSQRGQETQYF. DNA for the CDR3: TGTGCCAGCAGCTCCCAGCGGGGGCAAGAGACCCAGTACTTC.

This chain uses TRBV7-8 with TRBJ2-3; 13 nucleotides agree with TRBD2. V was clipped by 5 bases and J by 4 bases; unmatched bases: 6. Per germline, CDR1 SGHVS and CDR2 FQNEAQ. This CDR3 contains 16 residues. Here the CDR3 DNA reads TGTGCCAGCAGCCCACTAGCGGGGGGGCCCGCAGATACGCAGTATTTT. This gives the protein CASSPLAGGPADTQYF.

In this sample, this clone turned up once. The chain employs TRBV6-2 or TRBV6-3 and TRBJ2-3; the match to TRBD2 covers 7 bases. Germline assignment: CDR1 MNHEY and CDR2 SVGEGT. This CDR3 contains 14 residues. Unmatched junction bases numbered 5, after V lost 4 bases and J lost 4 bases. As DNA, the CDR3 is TGTGCCAGCAGTTCCGGGGGGAGGGCAGATACGCAGTATTTT. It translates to CASSSGGRADTQYF.